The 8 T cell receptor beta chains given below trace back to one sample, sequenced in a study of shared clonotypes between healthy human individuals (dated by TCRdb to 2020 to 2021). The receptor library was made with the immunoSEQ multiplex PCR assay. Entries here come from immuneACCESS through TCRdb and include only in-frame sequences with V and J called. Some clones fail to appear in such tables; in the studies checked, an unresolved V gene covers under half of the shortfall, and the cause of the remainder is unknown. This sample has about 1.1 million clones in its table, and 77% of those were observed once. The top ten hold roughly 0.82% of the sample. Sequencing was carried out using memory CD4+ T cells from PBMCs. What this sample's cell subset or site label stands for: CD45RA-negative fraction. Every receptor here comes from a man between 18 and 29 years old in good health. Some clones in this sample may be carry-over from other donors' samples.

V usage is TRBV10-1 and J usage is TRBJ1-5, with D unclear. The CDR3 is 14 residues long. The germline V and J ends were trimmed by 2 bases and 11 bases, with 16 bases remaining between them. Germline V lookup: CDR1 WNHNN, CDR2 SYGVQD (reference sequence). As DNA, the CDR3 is TGCGCCAGCAGTGAGCCCGGGCCCCCGACTGCCCAGCATTTT. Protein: CASSEPGPPTAQHF.

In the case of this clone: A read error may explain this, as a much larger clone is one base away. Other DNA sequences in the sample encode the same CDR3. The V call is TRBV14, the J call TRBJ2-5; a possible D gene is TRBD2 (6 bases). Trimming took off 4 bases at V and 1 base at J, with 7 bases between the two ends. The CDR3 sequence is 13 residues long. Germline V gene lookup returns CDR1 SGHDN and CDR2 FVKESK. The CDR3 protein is CASSRGVQETQYF. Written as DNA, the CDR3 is TGTGCCAGCAGCCGGGGGGTCCAAGAGACCCAGTACTTC.

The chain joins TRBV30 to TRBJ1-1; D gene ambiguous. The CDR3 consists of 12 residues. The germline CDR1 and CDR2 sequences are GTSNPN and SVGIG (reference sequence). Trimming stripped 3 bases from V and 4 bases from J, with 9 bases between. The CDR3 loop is CAWREESTEAFF. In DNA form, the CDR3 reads TGTGCCTGGAGGGAGGAAAGCACTGAAGCTTTCTTT.

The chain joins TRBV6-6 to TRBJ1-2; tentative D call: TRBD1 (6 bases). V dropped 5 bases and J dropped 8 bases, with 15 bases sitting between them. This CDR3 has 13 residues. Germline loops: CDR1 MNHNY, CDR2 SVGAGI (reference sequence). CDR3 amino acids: CASSQQGILGYTF. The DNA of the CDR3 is TGTGCCAGCAGTCAACAGGGTATTTTGGGCTACACCTTC.

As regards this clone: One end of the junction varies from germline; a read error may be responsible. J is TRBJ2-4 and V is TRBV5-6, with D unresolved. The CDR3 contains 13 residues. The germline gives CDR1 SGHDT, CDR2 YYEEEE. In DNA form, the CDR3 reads TGTGCCAGCACCTTGAAATGGGCGAACATTCAGTACTTC. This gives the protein CASTLKWANIQYF.

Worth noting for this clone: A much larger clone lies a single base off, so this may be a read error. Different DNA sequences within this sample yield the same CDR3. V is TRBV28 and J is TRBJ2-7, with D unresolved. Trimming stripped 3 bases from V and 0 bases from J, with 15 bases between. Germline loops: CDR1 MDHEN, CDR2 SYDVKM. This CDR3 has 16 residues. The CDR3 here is CASSFETWTSSYEQYF. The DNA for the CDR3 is TGTGCCAGCAGTTTCGAGACCTGGACCAGCTCCTACGAGCAGTACTTC.

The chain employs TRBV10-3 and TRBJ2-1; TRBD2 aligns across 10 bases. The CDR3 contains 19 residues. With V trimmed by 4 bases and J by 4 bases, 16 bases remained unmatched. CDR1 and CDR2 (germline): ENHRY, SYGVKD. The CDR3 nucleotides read TGTGCCATCAGTGCCTTCCAGCCTAGCGGGAGACGTACGTACAATGAGCAGTTCTTC. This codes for CAISAFQPSGRRTYNEQFF.

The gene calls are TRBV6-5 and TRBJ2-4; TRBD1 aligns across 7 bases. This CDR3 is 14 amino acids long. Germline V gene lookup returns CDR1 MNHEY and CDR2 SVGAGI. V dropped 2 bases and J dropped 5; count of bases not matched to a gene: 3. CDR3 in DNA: TGTGCCAGCAGTTACGACAGGGTTCAAAACATTCAGTACTTC. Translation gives CASSYDRVQNIQYF.